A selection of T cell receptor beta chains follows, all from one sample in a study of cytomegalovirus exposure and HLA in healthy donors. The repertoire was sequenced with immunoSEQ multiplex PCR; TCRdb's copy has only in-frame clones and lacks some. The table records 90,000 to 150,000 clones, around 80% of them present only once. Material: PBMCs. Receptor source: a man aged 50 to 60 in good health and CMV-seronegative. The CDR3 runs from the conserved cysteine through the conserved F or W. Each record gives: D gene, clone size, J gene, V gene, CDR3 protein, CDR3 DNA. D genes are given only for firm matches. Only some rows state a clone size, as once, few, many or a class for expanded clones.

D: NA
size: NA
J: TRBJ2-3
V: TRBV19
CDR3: CASSPLRGGGADTQYF
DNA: TGTGCCAGTAGTCCTCTCAGGGGCGGGGGAGCAGATACGCAGTATTTT

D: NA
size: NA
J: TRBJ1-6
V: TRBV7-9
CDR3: CATPPRGNF
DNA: TGTGCCACCCCCCCCCGAGGGAACTTT

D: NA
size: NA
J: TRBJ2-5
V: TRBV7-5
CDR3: CVRSLVLPGTSGKETQYF
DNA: TGTGTCAGAAGCTTAGTACTACCCGGGACTAGCGGGAAAGAGACCCAGTACTTC

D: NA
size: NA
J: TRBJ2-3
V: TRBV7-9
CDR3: CASSFLGRVTDTQYF
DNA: TGTGCCAGCAGCTTTCTAGGCAGGGTCACAGATACGCAGTATTTT

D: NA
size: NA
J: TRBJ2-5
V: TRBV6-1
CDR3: CASSGGSQETQYF
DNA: TGTGCCAGCAGTGGTGGTAGCCAAGAGACCCAGTACTTC

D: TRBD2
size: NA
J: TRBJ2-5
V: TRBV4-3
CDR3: CASSRAGGGETQYF
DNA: TGCGCCAGCAGCCGGGCGGGGGGTGGGGAGACCCAGTACTTC

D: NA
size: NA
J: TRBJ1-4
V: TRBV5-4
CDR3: CASHTEPLEKLFF
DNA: TGTGCCAGCCATACTGAGCCCTTAGAAAAACTGTTTTTT

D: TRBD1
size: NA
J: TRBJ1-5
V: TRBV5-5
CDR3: CASSLGDRDNQPQHF
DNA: TGTGCCAGCAGCTTGGGGGACAGGGACAATCAGCCCCAGCATTTT

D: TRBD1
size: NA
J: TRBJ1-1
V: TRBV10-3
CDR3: CAISGRPEEGQGSEAFF
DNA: TGTGCCATCAGTGGAAGACCAGAGGAGGGACAGGGAAGTGAAGCTTTCTTT

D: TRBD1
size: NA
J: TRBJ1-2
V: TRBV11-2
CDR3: CASSLGRQGNYGYTF
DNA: TGTGCCAGCAGCTTAGGTCGACAGGGGAACTATGGCTACACCTTC

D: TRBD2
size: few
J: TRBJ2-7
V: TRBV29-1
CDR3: CSTMGGDGSYEQYF
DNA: TGCAGCACTATGGGGGGGGACGGCTCCTACGAGCAGTACTTC

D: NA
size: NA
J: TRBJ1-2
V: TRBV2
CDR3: CASMQGISTQGYTF
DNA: TGTGCCAGCATGCAGGGTATATCAACCCAGGGCTACACCTTC

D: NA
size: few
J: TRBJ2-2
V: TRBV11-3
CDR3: CASSSDRNTGELFF
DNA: TGTGCCAGCAGCTCCGACAGGAACACCGGGGAGCTGTTTTTT

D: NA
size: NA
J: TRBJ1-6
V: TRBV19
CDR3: CASSLQGVSYSPLHF
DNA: TGTGCCAGTAGCCTACAGGGTGTCAGCTATTCACCCCTCCACTTT

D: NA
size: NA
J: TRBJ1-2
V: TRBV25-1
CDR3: CASGQSTNYGYTF
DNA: TGTGCCAGTGGCCAGTCCACTAACTATGGCTACACCTTC

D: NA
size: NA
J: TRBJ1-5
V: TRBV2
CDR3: CASSEEEIQPQHF
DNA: TGTGCCAGCAGTGAAGAGGAGATCCAGCCCCAGCATTTT

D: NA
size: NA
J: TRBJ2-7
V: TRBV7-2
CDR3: CASRNSRDSLYEQYF
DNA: TGTGCCAGCAGGAACTCCCGGGACTCCCTCTACGAGCAGTACTTC

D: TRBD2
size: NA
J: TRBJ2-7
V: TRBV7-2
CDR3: CASGVGGETYEQYF
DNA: TGTGCCAGCGGGGTTGGGGGGGAGACCTACGAGCAGTACTTC

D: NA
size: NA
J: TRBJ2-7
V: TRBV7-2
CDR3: CASSLWTYEQYF
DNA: TGTGCCAGCAGCTTATGGACTTACGAGCAGTACTTC

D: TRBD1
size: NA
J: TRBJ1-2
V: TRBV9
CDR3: CASSVALQGARYGYTF
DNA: TGTGCCAGCAGCGTAGCCCTGCAGGGGGCGCGGTATGGCTACACCTTC

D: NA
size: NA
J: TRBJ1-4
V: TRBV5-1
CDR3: CASSLGTFPEKLFF
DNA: TGCGCCAGCAGCTTGGGAACATTCCCTGAAAAACTGTTTTTT

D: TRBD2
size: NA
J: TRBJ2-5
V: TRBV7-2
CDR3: CASSNKLAGEETQYF
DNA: TGTGCCAGCAGCAATAAACTAGCGGGGGAGGAGACCCAGTACTTC

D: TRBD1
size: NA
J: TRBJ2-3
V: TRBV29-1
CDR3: CSVGGGQGFTDTQYF
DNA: TGCAGCGTTGGGGGGGGACAGGGATTCACAGATACGCAGTATTTT

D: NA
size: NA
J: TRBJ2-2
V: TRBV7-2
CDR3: CASSLRRRTGELFF
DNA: TGTGCCAGCAGCTTAAGGAGGAGAACCGGGGAGCTGTTTTTT

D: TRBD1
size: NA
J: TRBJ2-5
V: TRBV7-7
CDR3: CASSLTGQGVETQYF
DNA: TGTGCCAGCAGCTTAACGGGACAGGGGGTAGAGACCCAGTACTTC

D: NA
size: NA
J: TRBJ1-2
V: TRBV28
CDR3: CASSLDGQVLF
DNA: TGTGCCAGCAGTTTAGACGGCCAGGTCCTCTTC

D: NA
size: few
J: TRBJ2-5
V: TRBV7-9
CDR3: CASRVDATRATQYF
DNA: TGTGCCAGCAGGGTGGACGCTACTAGAGCGACCCAGTACTTC

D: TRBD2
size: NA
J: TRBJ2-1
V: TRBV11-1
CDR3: CASSPRGAGTSGIGEQFF
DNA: TGTGCCAGCAGCCCTCGGGGGGCCGGGACTAGCGGGATTGGTGAGCAGTTCTTC

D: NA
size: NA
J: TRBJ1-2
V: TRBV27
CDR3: CASRLWTSDGYTF
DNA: TGTGCCAGCCGATTGTGGACATCCGATGGCTACACCTTC

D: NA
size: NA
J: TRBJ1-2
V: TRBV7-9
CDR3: CASSLLGVGDGYTF
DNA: TGTGCCAGCAGCTTACTGGGTGTAGGAGATGGCTACACCTTC

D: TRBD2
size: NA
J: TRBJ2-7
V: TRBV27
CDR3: CASSISGSPYEQYF
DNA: TGTGCCAGCAGCATTAGCGGGAGCCCCTACGAGCAGTACTTC

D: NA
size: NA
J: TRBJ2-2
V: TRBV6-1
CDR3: CASSEVGAGTGELFF
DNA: TGTGCCAGCAGTGAAGTGGGGGCAGGAACCGGGGAGCTGTTTTTT

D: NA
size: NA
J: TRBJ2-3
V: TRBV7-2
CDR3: CASSLDSPDTQYF
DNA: TGTGCCAGCAGCTTAGACAGCCCAGATACGCAGTATTTT

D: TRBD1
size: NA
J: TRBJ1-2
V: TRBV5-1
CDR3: CASSRGQEISYGYTF
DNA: TGCGCCAGCAGCCGAGGACAGGAGATTTCCTATGGCTACACCTTC

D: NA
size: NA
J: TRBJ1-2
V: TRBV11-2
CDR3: CASSRGPPLGYGYTF
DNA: TGTGCCAGCAGCCGGGGTCCTCCTCTTGGGTATGGCTACACCTTC

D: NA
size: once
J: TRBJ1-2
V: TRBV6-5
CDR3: CASSYGEPTGSGYTF
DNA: TGTGCCAGCAGTTACGGCGAACCGACAGGTAGCGGCTACACCTTC

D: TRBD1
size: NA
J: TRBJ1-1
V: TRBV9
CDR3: CASSTTGQVWNTEAFF
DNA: TGTGCCAGCAGCACAACGGGACAGGTGTGGAACACTGAAGCTTTCTTT

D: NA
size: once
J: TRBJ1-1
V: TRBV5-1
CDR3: CASSPLQGDTEAFF
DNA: TGCGCCAGCAGCCCACTCCAGGGCGACACTGAAGCTTTCTTT

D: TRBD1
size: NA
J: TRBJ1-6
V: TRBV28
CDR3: CASQDRGDSPLHF
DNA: TGTGCCAGCCAAGACAGGGGGGACTCACCCCTCCACTTT

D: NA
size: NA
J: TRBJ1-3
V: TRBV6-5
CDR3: CASSYRRESSGNTIYF
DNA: TGTGCCAGCAGTTACCGGAGAGAGAGCTCTGGAAACACCATATATTTT

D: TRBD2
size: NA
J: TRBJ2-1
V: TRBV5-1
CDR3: CASSELAGGRFF
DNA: TGCGCCAGCAGCGAATTAGCGGGAGGGCGGTTCTTC

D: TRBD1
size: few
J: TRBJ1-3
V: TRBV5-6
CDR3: CASSLDRVGNTIYF
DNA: TGTGCCAGCAGCCTCGACAGGGTAGGAAACACCATATATTTT

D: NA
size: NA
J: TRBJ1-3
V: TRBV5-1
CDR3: CASSFWAGATSRDGNTIYF
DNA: TGCGCCAGCAGCTTTTGGGCAGGGGCCACCTCTCGGGATGGAAACACCATATATTTT

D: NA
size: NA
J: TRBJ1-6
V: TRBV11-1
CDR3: CASSTLRNSPLHF
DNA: TGTGCCAGCAGCACCCTCAGAAATTCACCCCTCCACTTT

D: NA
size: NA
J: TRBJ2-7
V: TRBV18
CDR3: CASSPPAGAGIYEQYF
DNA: TGTGCCAGCTCACCACCGGCCGGGGCGGGGATTTACGAGCAGTACTTC

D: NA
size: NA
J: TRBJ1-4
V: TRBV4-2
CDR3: CASSRQGPVEKLFF
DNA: TGTGCCAGCAGCCGTCAGGGGCCCGTTGAAAAACTGTTTTTT

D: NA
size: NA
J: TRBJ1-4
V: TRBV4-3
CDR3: CASSQEIGGNEKLFF
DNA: TGCGCCAGCAGCCAAGAAATCGGGGGTAATGAAAAACTGTTTTTT

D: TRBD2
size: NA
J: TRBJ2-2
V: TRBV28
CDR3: CASSPHPPGTSAGELFF
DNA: TGTGCCAGCAGTCCCCATCCCCCCGGGACTAGCGCCGGGGAGCTGTTTTTT

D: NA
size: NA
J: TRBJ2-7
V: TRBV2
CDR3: CASSVAGGQYF
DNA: TGTGCCAGCAGCGTAGCCGGGGGGCAGTACTTC

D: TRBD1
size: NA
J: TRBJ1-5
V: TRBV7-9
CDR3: CASSAFTFTGEGQPQHF
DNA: TGTGCCAGCAGCGCCTTCACCTTTACAGGGGAAGGTCAGCCCCAGCATTTT

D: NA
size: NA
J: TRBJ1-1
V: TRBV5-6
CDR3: CASSIRSGSSAEAFF
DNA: TGTGCCAGCAGCATCAGGTCGGGGTCTAGCGCTGAAGCTTTCTTT

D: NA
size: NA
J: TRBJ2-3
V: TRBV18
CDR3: CASSTDTSTDTQYF
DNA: TGTGCCAGCTCAACGGACACCAGCACAGATACGCAGTATTTT

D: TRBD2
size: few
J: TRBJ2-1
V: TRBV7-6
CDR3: CASSMGLVYNEQFF
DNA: TGTGCCAGCAGCATGGGACTAGTATACAATGAGCAGTTCTTC

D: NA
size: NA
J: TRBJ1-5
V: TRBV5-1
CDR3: CASRTDSNQPQHF
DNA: TGCGCCTCCAGGACAGATAGCAATCAGCCCCAGCATTTT